This T cell receptor (beta chain) was captured in a study of blood T cell repertoires in COVID-19. Overall study: Both acute and convalescent COVID-19 samples were obtained from the United States, Italy and Spain.

The germline CDR1 and CDR2 sequences are SGHTA and FQGNSA. The CDR3 is 13 residues long. Trimming shortened V by 6 bases and J by 3 bases, and 10 bases separated the two germline ends. Methods used by the authors: Estimates of nucleated cell counts were drawn from the amplification of reference gene primers. TCRdb's copy holds only in-frame clones and misses some; the assay was immunoSEQ multiplex PCR. V, J and clone size are taken as reported in that table, and D and trimming were inferred from the DNA itself. The data hold roughly 200,000 clones, with about 79% observed a single time. This clone was counted between two and nine times.

The sequence derives from a human donor in a cohort sampled during active COVID-19. V and J are TRBV7-2 and TRBJ2-3, with TRBD2 as a possible D gene (5 bases). Material: peripheral blood. CDR3 loop: CASSREPTDTQYF. The CDR3 DNA reads as TGTGCCAGCAGTAGGGAGCCTACAGATACGCAGTATTTT.